The source of this T cell receptor beta chain is a study of radiation and T cells in renal cell carcinoma. Sequencing used immunoSEQ multiplex PCR; TCRdb keeps in-frame clones, though not all of them. This sample has 10,000 to 15,000 clones, with roughly a third found just once. This clone was observed at least ten times. The target antigen is unknown. Study-level findings and limits: Compared with controls, irradiated tumors had more, larger dominant CDR3 motifs.

The treatment here: 15 Gy SBRT to primary tumor, nephrectomy 4 weeks later. The germline V gene has CDR1 GTSNPN and CDR2 SVGIG (reference sequence). J was trimmed by 6 bases and V by 2 bases; bases with no gene match: 3. This CDR3 has 14 residues. The sequenced sample was tumor tissue, obtained from a patient whose treatment included radiotherapy and nephrectomy. V is TRBV30 and J is TRBJ2-7, with 14 bases lining up with TRBD2. This clonotype originated in a man aged 55 to 70 with renal cell carcinoma. In DNA, the CDR3 is TGTGCCTGGAGTCCAGGACTAGCGGGGGGCGAGCAGTACTTC. Translating it yields CAWSPGLAGGEQYF. Based on the CDR3 plus reference TRBV30 and TRBJ2-7, the full variable domain is SQTIHQWPATLVQPVGSPLSLECTVEGTSNPNLYWYRQAAGRGLQLLFYSVGIGQISSEVPQNLSASRPQDRQFILSSKKLLLSDSGFYLCAWSPGLAGGEQYFGPGTRLTVT.